The clone carrying this T cell receptor (beta chain) was seen more than once but under ten times. J lost 4 bases, V lost 4 bases, and 8 bases had no gene match. This CDR3 contains 15 residues. Germline CDR1 SGHAT, CDR2 FQNNGV. This sample was taken from a study of shared clonotypes between healthy human individuals. Profiling relied on immunoSEQ multiplex PCR, and the TCRdb table lists in-frame clones only, not all of them. This table has 450,000 to 650,000 clones, just over 75% appearing once. The chain has TRBV11-2 and TRBJ1-1, with TRBD1 matching over 8 bases. The source of this sequence is a middle-aged woman in good health. Some clones in this sample may be carry-over from other donors' samples. Sequenced sample: PBMCs. This chain's CDR3 is CASSYTRGRGTEAFF. The CDR3 nucleotides read TGTGCCAGCAGCTATACCAGGGGGCGTGGCACTGAAGCTTTCTTT.